The T cell receptor (beta chain) under discussion was sequenced for a study of T cell changes during pregnancy in multiple sclerosis. This CDR3 comprises 14 residues. Data came from immunoSEQ multiplex PCR; TCRdb stores just in-frame clones and leaves some out. This sample has 15,000 to 20,000 clones, with approximately 90% found just once. This chain connects TRBV12-1 to TRBJ1-3. TRBV12-1 is given as a pseudogene. The sequencing here drew on CD8+ T cells from peripheral blood mononuclear cells, taken in the third trimester of pregnancy. This TCR derives from a female donor in good health, enrolled as a control in a pregnancy study. The DNA of the CDR3 is TGTGCCAGCAGGGTAGGGAGCTCTGGAAACACCATATATTTT. Translated, it gives CASRVGSSGNTIYF.